These T cell receptor beta chains were read from a single sample in a study of blood T cell repertoires in COVID-19. Assay: immunoSEQ multiplex PCR; the TCRdb copy retains only in-frame clones and omits some. The sample shows 250,000 or so clones, approximately 82% of them seen only once. Sequenced: peripheral blood. The receptors shown here come from a man in his forties who had recovered from COVID-19. Each CDR3 is given with its conserved first and last residue. A D gene is named only where the DNA matches it firmly. Rows may omit the clone size; those that give it use once, few, many or a size class.

v_call: TRBV25-1
d_call: .
clone_size: .
j_call: TRBJ2-2
cdr3_aa: CASSESKGDTGELFF
cdr3_nt: TGTGCCAGCAGTGAATCTAAGGGGGACACCGGGGAGCTGTTTTTT

v_call: TRBV14
d_call: TRBD2
clone_size: .
j_call: TRBJ2-1
cdr3_aa: CASSQGGTSGRGAYNEQFF
cdr3_nt: TGTGCCAGCAGCCAAGGTGGGACTAGCGGGAGGGGGGCCTACAATGAGCAGTTCTTC

v_call: TRBV5-4
d_call: TRBD1
clone_size: .
j_call: TRBJ1-2
cdr3_aa: CASSSGQGFGYTF
cdr3_nt: TGTGCCAGCAGCTCCGGACAGGGTTTTGGCTACACCTTC

v_call: TRBV5-1
d_call: TRBD1
clone_size: .
j_call: TRBJ2-2
cdr3_aa: CASSAGDSDTGELFF
cdr3_nt: TGCGCCAGCAGCGCCGGGGACAGCGACACCGGGGAGCTGTTTTTT

v_call: TRBV6-5
d_call: TRBD1
clone_size: few
j_call: TRBJ1-1
cdr3_aa: CASSQITGANAEAFF
cdr3_nt: TGTGCCAGCAGTCAAATCACAGGGGCGAACGCTGAAGCTTTCTTT

v_call: TRBV5-4
d_call: .
clone_size: once
j_call: TRBJ2-3
cdr3_aa: CASSSDYSSTDTQYF
cdr3_nt: TGTGCCAGCAGTTCGGACTATTCTAGCACAGATACGCAGTATTTT

v_call: TRBV10-3
d_call: TRBD1
clone_size: .
j_call: TRBJ1-1
cdr3_aa: CAITSTGGTTEAFF
cdr3_nt: TGTGCCATCACCTCCACAGGGGGCACCACTGAAGCTTTCTTT

v_call: TRBV24-1
d_call: .
clone_size: .
j_call: TRBJ2-3
cdr3_aa: CATSGSGDTQYF
cdr3_nt: TGTGCCACCAGTGGTTCCGGAGATACGCAGTATTTT

v_call: TRBV10-1
d_call: .
clone_size: .
j_call: TRBJ2-7
cdr3_aa: CASSETSSIVQYF
cdr3_nt: TGCGCCAGCAGTGAAACTAGCAGCATTGTGCAGTACTTC

v_call: TRBV18
d_call: TRBD1
clone_size: few
j_call: TRBJ1-1
cdr3_aa: CASQGGGNTEAFF
cdr3_nt: TGTGCCAGCCAGGGGGGAGGGAACACTGAAGCTTTCTTT

v_call: TRBV5-1
d_call: .
clone_size: .
j_call: TRBJ1-3
cdr3_aa: CASSLDRNTIYF
cdr3_nt: TGCGCCAGCAGCTTGGACAGAAACACCATATATTTT

v_call: TRBV6-4
d_call: TRBD1
clone_size: few
j_call: TRBJ1-1
cdr3_aa: CASSAGTGPFNTEAFF
cdr3_nt: TGTGCCAGCAGTGCCGGGACAGGGCCCTTTAACACTGAAGCTTTCTTT

v_call: TRBV9
d_call: .
clone_size: .
j_call: TRBJ1-5
cdr3_aa: CASSVGQNQPQHF
cdr3_nt: TGTGCCAGCAGCGTAGGGCAGAATCAGCCCCAGCATTTT

v_call: TRBV12-3/TRBV12-4
d_call: .
clone_size: large
j_call: TRBJ1-2
cdr3_aa: CASSPGSSYGYTF
cdr3_nt: TGTGCCAGCAGTCCGGGATCGTCCTATGGCTACACCTTC

v_call: TRBV4-3
d_call: TRBD1
clone_size: .
j_call: TRBJ1-2
cdr3_aa: CASSQGTGGRDGYTF
cdr3_nt: TGCGCCAGCAGCCAAGGGACAGGGGGGCGCGATGGCTACACCTTC

v_call: TRBV11-3
d_call: TRBD2
clone_size: .
j_call: TRBJ2-1
cdr3_aa: CASSGGRTSGVSYNEQFF
cdr3_nt: TGTGCCAGCAGCGGGGGAAGGACTAGCGGGGTATCCTACAATGAGCAGTTCTTC

v_call: TRBV6-2/TRBV6-3
d_call: .
clone_size: .
j_call: TRBJ2-5
cdr3_aa: CASSWTEQETQYF
cdr3_nt: TGTGCCAGCAGCTGGACAGAACAAGAGACCCAGTACTTC

v_call: TRBV3-1/TRBV3-2
d_call: TRBD1
clone_size: .
j_call: TRBJ1-4
cdr3_aa: CASSHLISVDREREKLFF
cdr3_nt: TGTGCCAGCAGTCATCTTATCAGCGTAGACAGGGAGAGGGAAAAACTGTTTTTT

v_call: TRBV6-1
d_call: .
clone_size: .
j_call: TRBJ1-2
cdr3_aa: CASSEVLGAWGYGYTF
cdr3_nt: TGTGCCAGCAGTGAAGTTTTGGGGGCTTGGGGCTATGGCTACACCTTC

v_call: TRBV6-6
d_call: .
clone_size: .
j_call: TRBJ1-3
cdr3_aa: CASSYGAGNSGNTIYF
cdr3_nt: TGTGCCAGCAGTTACGGGGCGGGAAACTCTGGAAACACCATATATTTT

v_call: TRBV5-6
d_call: .
clone_size: .
j_call: TRBJ2-5
cdr3_aa: CASSLSVLDQETQYF
cdr3_nt: TGTGCCAGCAGCTTGTCCGTACTAGACCAAGAGACCCAGTACTTC

v_call: TRBV5-4
d_call: .
clone_size: .
j_call: TRBJ2-1
cdr3_aa: CASSFIGGSGNEQFF
cdr3_nt: TGTGCCAGCAGCTTTATCGGGGGATCCGGCAATGAGCAGTTCTTC

v_call: TRBV18
d_call: .
clone_size: .
j_call: TRBJ2-7
cdr3_aa: CASSPGQGSEQYF
cdr3_nt: TGTGCCAGCTCACCAGGCCAGGGGAGCGAGCAGTACTTC

v_call: TRBV9
d_call: .
clone_size: .
j_call: TRBJ1-1
cdr3_aa: CASSPRGGGPTEAFF
cdr3_nt: TGTGCCAGCAGCCCCCGGGGAGGGGGACCCACTGAAGCTTTCTTT

v_call: TRBV19
d_call: TRBD1
clone_size: few
j_call: TRBJ1-1
cdr3_aa: CASSTQQGAEAFF
cdr3_nt: TGTGCCAGTAGTACCCAGCAGGGGGCTGAAGCTTTCTTT

v_call: TRBV11-3
d_call: .
clone_size: .
j_call: TRBJ2-2
cdr3_aa: CASSFGQRTGELFF
cdr3_nt: TGTGCCAGCAGCTTTGGACAAAGAACCGGGGAGCTGTTTTTT

v_call: TRBV6-2/TRBV6-3
d_call: TRBD2
clone_size: .
j_call: TRBJ2-5
cdr3_aa: CASSYPTSGRASYQETQYF
cdr3_nt: TGTGCCAGCAGTTACCCAACTAGCGGGAGGGCCTCATACCAAGAGACCCAGTACTTC

v_call: TRBV19
d_call: .
clone_size: .
j_call: TRBJ2-1
cdr3_aa: CASSRGGPDNEQFF
cdr3_nt: TGTGCCAGTAGTCGTGGGGGCCCGGACAATGAGCAGTTCTTC

v_call: TRBV6-2/TRBV6-3
d_call: TRBD2
clone_size: .
j_call: TRBJ2-1
cdr3_aa: CASSYQGTSGYNEQFF
cdr3_nt: TGTGCCAGCAGTTACCAGGGGACTAGCGGATACAATGAGCAGTTCTTC

v_call: TRBV19
d_call: .
clone_size: once
j_call: TRBJ1-2
cdr3_aa: CASSIGRAYGYTF
cdr3_nt: TGTGCCAGTAGTATCGGGAGGGCCTATGGCTACACCTTC

v_call: TRBV4-1
d_call: TRBD2
clone_size: .
j_call: TRBJ2-5
cdr3_aa: CASSQLPLAGGRQETQYF
cdr3_nt: TGCGCCAGCAGCCAACTACCTCTAGCGGGGGGGCGGCAAGAGACCCAGTACTTC

v_call: TRBV5-1
d_call: TRBD1
clone_size: few
j_call: TRBJ1-6
cdr3_aa: CASSFGRGRNSPLHF
cdr3_nt: TGCGCCAGCAGCTTTGGTAGGGGGCGGAATTCACCCCTCCACTTT

v_call: TRBV2
d_call: .
clone_size: .
j_call: TRBJ2-7
cdr3_aa: CASSPTLVATYEQYF
cdr3_nt: TGTGCCAGCAGCCCGACCTTGGTAGCCACCTACGAGCAGTACTTC

v_call: TRBV6-6
d_call: .
clone_size: few
j_call: TRBJ1-5
cdr3_aa: CASRAETGGQPQHF
cdr3_nt: TGTGCCAGCCGAGCAGAAACAGGCGGACAGCCCCAGCATTTT

v_call: TRBV11-3
d_call: .
clone_size: .
j_call: TRBJ2-1
cdr3_aa: CASSFSGLSYNEQFF
cdr3_nt: TGTGCCAGCAGCTTTAGCGGACTCTCCTACAATGAGCAGTTCTTC

v_call: TRBV6-1
d_call: TRBD1
clone_size: .
j_call: TRBJ1-4
cdr3_aa: CASSDPDRGSGATNEKLFF
cdr3_nt: TGTGCCAGCAGTGATCCGGACAGGGGGTCGGGTGCAACTAATGAAAAACTGTTTTTT

v_call: TRBV5-1
d_call: TRBD1
clone_size: .
j_call: TRBJ1-1
cdr3_aa: CASSLGQGSSTEAFF
cdr3_nt: TGCGCCAGCAGCTTGGGACAGGGGTCGAGTACTGAAGCTTTCTTT

v_call: TRBV7-2
d_call: .
clone_size: .
j_call: TRBJ2-4
cdr3_aa: CASSFEGANIQYF
cdr3_nt: TGTGCCAGCAGCTTTGAGGGAGCAAACATTCAGTACTTC

v_call: TRBV6-5
d_call: .
clone_size: few
j_call: TRBJ2-2
cdr3_aa: CASSYGTLVGELFF
cdr3_nt: TGTGCCAGCAGTTACGGGACATTAGTCGGGGAGCTGTTTTTT

v_call: TRBV2
d_call: .
clone_size: .
j_call: TRBJ2-5
cdr3_aa: CASSESVDFEEKTQYF
cdr3_nt: TGTGCCAGCAGTGAAAGTGTGGACTTTGAGGAAAAGACCCAGTACTTC

v_call: TRBV7-8
d_call: .
clone_size: .
j_call: TRBJ1-3
cdr3_aa: CASSLALEGTGNTIYF
cdr3_nt: TGTGCCAGCAGCTTAGCGCTGGAGGGGACTGGAAACACCATATATTTT

v_call: TRBV29-1
d_call: TRBD1
clone_size: .
j_call: TRBJ1-2
cdr3_aa: CSVGTGGHTF
cdr3_nt: TGCAGCGTCGGGACAGGGGGACACACCTTC

v_call: TRBV19
d_call: .
clone_size: .
j_call: TRBJ2-6
cdr3_aa: CASSISQGLSGANVLTF
cdr3_nt: TGTGCCAGTAGTATATCTCAGGGTTTGTCTGGGGCCAACGTCCTGACTTTC

v_call: TRBV6-5
d_call: .
clone_size: .
j_call: TRBJ2-7
cdr3_aa: CASSYSQEDEQYF
cdr3_nt: TGTGCCAGCAGTTACTCCCAGGAAGACGAGCAGTACTTC

v_call: TRBV5-4
d_call: TRBD1
clone_size: .
j_call: TRBJ2-1
cdr3_aa: CASSPRDRGNSYEQFF
cdr3_nt: TGTGCCAGCAGCCCCCGGGACAGGGGGAATTCGTATGAGCAGTTCTTC

v_call: TRBV21-1
d_call: .
clone_size: .
j_call: TRBJ2-7
cdr3_aa: CASPLGDSYEQYF
cdr3_nt: TGTGCCAGCCCGCTCGGGGACTCCTACGAGCAGTACTTC